This entry lists 8 T cell receptor beta chains sequenced from one sample in a study of T cell changes during pregnancy in multiple sclerosis. TCRdb's copy holds only in-frame clones and misses some; the assay was immunoSEQ multiplex PCR. The sample lists roughly 40,000 clones, around 94% occurring once. The material sequenced was peripheral blood, taken in the third trimester of pregnancy. All receptors derive from a female donor with multiple sclerosis, enrolled in a pregnancy study.

The chain joins TRBV28 to TRBJ1-5; 8 bases are a match to TRBD1. CDR3 length: 14 amino acids. Trimming at V came to 7 bases and at J to 1 base, leaving 3 bases not matched to a gene. Germline values: CDR1 MDHEN, CDR2 SYDVKM. The CDR3, as DNA: TGTGCCAGCAAGGACAGGGTCAGCAATCAGCCCCAGCATTTT. This gives the protein CASKDRVSNQPQHF.

This clone was detected once. Different DNA sequences within this sample yield the same CDR3. The chain recombines TRBV19 with TRBJ1-6, with D possibly being TRBD1 (5 bases). V was shortened by 6 bases and J by 7 bases, with 13 bases between the two germline ends. Germline V gene data show CDR1 as LNHDA and CDR2 as SQIVND (reference sequence). CDR3 size: 14 residues. Here the CDR3 reads CASSLDTINSPLHF. The CDR3, as DNA: TGTGCCAGTAGCCTGGACACAATCAATTCACCCCTCCACTTT.

This chain uses TRBV18 with TRBJ2-5; unclear D gene. From germline, CDR1 is KGHSH and CDR2 LQKENI. Trimming stripped 3 bases from V and 5 bases from J, with 13 bases between. CDR3 length equals 14 residues. The CDR3 reads CASSPLGFGETQYF. The CDR3 bases are TGTGCCAGCTCACCCCTCGGGTTTGGGGAGACCCAGTACTTC.

This chain connects TRBV18 to TRBJ1-2; D gene unclear. Germline values: CDR1 KGHSH, CDR2 LQKENI. Trimming left V 2 bases short and J 0 bases short, with 7 bases between. CDR3 length equals 14 residues. The CDR3 protein is CASSPGRANYGYTF. The CDR3 DNA sequence: TGTGCCAGCTCACCAGGGAGGGCTAACTATGGCTACACCTTC.

The V call is TRBV5-6, the J call TRBJ1-1, with a possible D match to TRBD1 (5 bases). Germline V CDR1 and CDR2: SGHDT, YYEEEE. This CDR3 spans 12 amino acids. Trimming removed 2 bases at V and 10 bases at J, with 12 bases between. CDR3 sequence: CASSFRAGGAFF. The CDR3 DNA is TGTGCCAGCAGCTTCAGGGCGGGGGGAGCTTTCTTT.

This clone showed up just once. V and J are TRBV7-2 and TRBJ2-3, with a tentative D call TRBD2 (5 bases). The CDR3 extends over 13 amino acids. Germline assignment: CDR1 SGHTA and CDR2 FQGNSA. V was cut by 5 bases and J by 2 bases, with 8 bases left in between. The CDR3 sequence: CASSRAVTDTQYF. CDR3 bases: TGTGCCAGCAGCCGAGCGGTCACAGATACGCAGTATTTT.

The rearrangement joins TRBV10-3 to TRBJ2-5; D is unresolved. Germline V CDR1 and CDR2: ENHRY, SYGVKD. This CDR3 spans 13 amino acids. The V and J ends lost 5 bases and 4 bases respectively, with 11 bases between them. The DNA for the CDR3 is TGTGCCATCAGTTACGCCCCAGGAGAGACCCAGTACTTC. It specifies CAISYAPGETQYF.

The genes are TRBV6-1 and TRBJ1-2; a weak D match, TRBD1 (5 bases). Trimming cost V 7 bases and J 4 bases, with 19 bases left between them. This CDR3 contains 15 residues. Germline-derived CDR1 and CDR2 are MNHNS and SASEGT. For the CDR3, the DNA is TGTGCCAGCACGGACCTTGGTTGGGGGGGCTATGGCTACACCTTC. Translating it yields CASTDLGWGGYGYTF.